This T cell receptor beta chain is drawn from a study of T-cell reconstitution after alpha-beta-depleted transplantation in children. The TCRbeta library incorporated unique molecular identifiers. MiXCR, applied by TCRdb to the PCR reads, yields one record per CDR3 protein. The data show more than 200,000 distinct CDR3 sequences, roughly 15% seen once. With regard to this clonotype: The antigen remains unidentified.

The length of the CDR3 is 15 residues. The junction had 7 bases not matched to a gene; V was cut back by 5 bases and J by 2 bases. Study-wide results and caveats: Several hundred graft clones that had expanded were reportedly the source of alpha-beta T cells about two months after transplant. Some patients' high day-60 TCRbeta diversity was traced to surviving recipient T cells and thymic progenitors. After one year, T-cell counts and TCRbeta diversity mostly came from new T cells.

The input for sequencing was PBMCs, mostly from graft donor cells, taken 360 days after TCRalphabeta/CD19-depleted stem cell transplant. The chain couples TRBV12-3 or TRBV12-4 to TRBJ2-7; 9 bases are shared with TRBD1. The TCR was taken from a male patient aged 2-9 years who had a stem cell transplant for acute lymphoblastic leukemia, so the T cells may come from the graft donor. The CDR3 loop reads CASSDPGQGTYEQYF. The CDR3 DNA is TGTGCCAGCAGTGACCCGGGACAGGGAACCTACGAGCAGTACTTC.